This passage covers 19 T cell receptor beta chains from one sample sequenced in a study of shared clonotypes between healthy human individuals (dated by TCRdb to the early 2020s). To prepare the library, the immunoSEQ multiplex PCR assay was applied. Entries here come from immuneACCESS through TCRdb and include only in-frame sequences with V and J called. Some clones fail to appear in such tables; in the studies checked, an unresolved V gene covers under half of the shortfall, and the cause of the remainder is unknown. The sample contains some 380,000 clones, about 96% of them found a single time. More than 0.3% of the sample belongs to the ten largest clones. The specimen was memory CD8+ T cells sorted from blood. The cell subset or site label here, explained by the study, means: CD45RO+ cells pooled with CCR7-negative TemRA cells. Receptor source: a man between 25 and 39 years old in good health.

The rearrangement uses TRBV10-3 and TRBJ1-2, with TRBD1 matching 7 bases. The germline CDR1 and CDR2 sequences are ENHRY and SYGVKD. CDR3 length: 13 amino acids. V shed 3 bases, J shed 6 bases, and the junction held 4 bases outside the gene matches. The CDR3 DNA reads as TGTGCCATCAGTGAAACAGGGGAAAATGGCTACACCTTC. Its protein is CAISETGENGYTF.

The J gene is TRBJ1-3, the V gene TRBV6-6, with TRBD1 as a possible D gene (6 bases). Germline V gene sequence: CDR1 MNHNY, CDR2 SVGAGI (reference sequence). V was trimmed by 4 bases and J by 0 bases, leaving 7 bases between them. The CDR3 is made up of 14 amino acids. CDR3 loop: CASSLDSSGNTIYF. The DNA of the CDR3 is TGTGCCAGCAGTTTGGACAGCTCTGGAAACACCATATATTTT.

V and J are TRBV19 and TRBJ2-5, with D possibly being TRBD2 (6 bases). The germline gives CDR1 LNHDA, CDR2 SQIVND (reference sequence). The CDR3 totals 16 residues. Trimming pared 1 base from V and 7 bases from J, leaving 19 bases between. In nucleotides, the CDR3 is TGTGCCAGTAGTATAGCACCGGGACGCCGGAGGGGGACCCAGTACTTC. It is translated as CASSIAPGRRRGTQYF. Variable domain in full (rest from reference TRBV19 and TRBJ2-5): DGGITQSPKYLFRKEGQNVTLSCEQNLNHDAMYWYRQDPGQGLRLIYYSQIVNDFQKGDIAEGYSVSREKKESFPLTVTSAQKNPTAFYLCASSIAPGRRRGTQYFGPGTRLLVL.

The gene calls are TRBV7-3 and TRBJ1-1; D uncertain. The CDR3 is 18 residues long. Germline lookup yields CDR1 SGHTA and CDR2 FQGTGA. V lost 1 base and J 3 bases, leaving 21 bases between the germline ends. The DNA of the CDR3 is TGTGCCAGCAGCTTAAAAGGTTCCAGACCCATCGGGGACACTGAAGCTTTCTTT. Translated: CASSLKGSRPIGDTEAFF.

The V and J genes are TRBV6-4 and TRBJ2-1, with D possibly TRBD2 on 5 matching bases. Germline V gene sequence: CDR1 MRHNA, CDR2 SNTAGT. Trimming took 8 bases from V and 3 from J, leaving 23 bases between them. This CDR3 region has 17 residues. The CDR3 nucleotides read TGTGCCAGCCCTCAAGATGAGGGAGCCCCGATCTACAATGAGCAGTTCTTC. It specifies CASPQDEGAPIYNEQFF.

The chain recombines TRBV27 with TRBJ2-3; D possibly corresponds to TRBD2 (6 bases). CDR3 length: 15 amino acids. Trimming took off 10 bases at V and 0 bases at J, with 17 bases between the two ends. Germline V gene lookup returns CDR1 MNHEY and CDR2 SMNVEV (reference sequence). The CDR3 bases are TGTGCCACCGCTAAGCGGGCAGCTAGCACAGATACGCAGTATTTT. Residues: CATAKRAASTDTQYF.

The chain joins TRBV25-1 to TRBJ2-1; D is perhaps TRBD1 (6 bases). Germline CDR1 MGHDK, CDR2 SYGVNS. Trimming took off 5 bases at V and 6 bases at J, with 20 bases between the two ends. This CDR3 is built from 16 residues. CDR3 sequence (DNA): TGTGCCAGCAGTCATCTAGGTGACAGGTACCGCAATGAGCAGTTCTTC. This codes for CASSHLGDRYRNEQFF.

This chain uses TRBV19 with TRBJ2-7, with 11 nucleotides matching TRBD1. V trimming: 5 bases; J trimming: 5 bases; junction bases outside the gene matches: 5. In germline, CDR1 is LNHDA, CDR2 SQIVND (reference sequence). The CDR3 covers 14 residues. The CDR3 loop reads CASSADRGLHEQYF. In DNA, the CDR3 is TGTGCCAGTAGTGCGGACAGGGGGCTGCACGAGCAGTACTTC.

The genes are TRBV18 and TRBJ2-6; 8 nucleotides align to TRBD1. Germline CDR1 is KGHSH and CDR2 is LQKENI. The CDR3 sequence is 17 residues long. Germline trimming cut 4 bases from V and 0 bases from J; bases unmatched to any gene: 5. In nucleotides, the CDR3 is TGTGCCAGCTCACGAGACAGGGGTGCCTCTGGGGCCAACGTCCTGACTTTC. Protein product: CASSRDRGASGANVLTF.

CDR3 sequence reads: CASSPASSYNSPLHF. DNA for the CDR3: TGCGCCAGCAGCCCCGCGAGCTCCTATAATTCACCCCTCCACTTT. The chain recombines TRBV4-1 with TRBJ1-6; no reliable D call. This CDR3 has 15 residues. The V end lost 4 bases, the J end lost 0 bases, and 7 bases lay between the germline ends. Germline V CDR1 and CDR2: MGHRA, YSYEKL.

V and J are TRBV4-1 and TRBJ2-7; no reliable D call. Trimming pared 1 base from V and 0 bases from J, leaving 10 bases between. The CDR3 consists of 15 residues. CDR1 is MGHRA, CDR2 YSYEKL, per germline. For the CDR3, the DNA is TGCGCCAGCAGCCAAGCTGCCCTTAGCTCCTACGAGCAGTACTTC. This gives the protein CASSQAALSSYEQYF.

The chain joins TRBV2 to TRBJ2-3; 7 bases line up with TRBD2. The CDR3 has 19 amino acids. Germline assignment: CDR1 SNHLY and CDR2 FYNNEI. The V segment lost 4 bases and the J segment 0 bases; nucleotides outside the gene matches: 16. The CDR3 coding sequence is TGTGCCAGCAGTGGAAGGAGATTAAGCGGGGACGCTAGCACAGATACGCAGTATTTT. Translated, it gives CASSGRRLSGDASTDTQYF.

CDR3 in amino acids: CAISAYRQGETQYF. In nucleotides, the CDR3 is TGTGCCATCAGTGCCTACCGACAGGGGGAGACCCAGTACTTC. The chain recombines TRBV10-3 with TRBJ2-5; 8 bases align to TRBD1. The CDR3 is 14 residues long. The ends lost 4 bases at V and 5 bases at J; junction bases unmatched: 6. From germline, CDR1 is ENHRY and CDR2 SYGVKD.

This clone was recorded a few times. The chain has TRBV6-1 and TRBJ1-2; D gene unclear. CDR1 is MNHNS, CDR2 SASEGT, per germline. This CDR3 contains 10 residues. V dropped 6 bases and J dropped 3 bases, with 2 bases sitting between them. This CDR3 reads CASSYYGYTF. In nucleotides, the CDR3 is TGTGCCAGCAGCTACTATGGCTACACCTTC.

V and J are TRBV7-9 and TRBJ2-7; 9 bases line up with TRBD1. The CDR3 is 16 amino acids. J gave up 6 bases and V 3 bases, and 12 bases lay outside the gene matches. Germline-derived CDR1 and CDR2 are SEHNR and FQNEAQ (reference sequence). The CDR3 region has the DNA TGTGCCAGCAGCTTGGGTGCACCGGACAGGGGCCCCGAGCAGTACTTC. This sequence encodes CASSLGAPDRGPEQYF.

V and J are TRBV4-1 and TRBJ2-1; D is unclear. V dropped 3 bases and J dropped 4 bases, with 13 bases sitting between them. There are 15 residues in the CDR3. CDR1 and CDR2 (germline): MGHRA, YSYEKL. CDR3 sequence reads: CASSQDREFYNEQFF. CDR3 DNA: TGCGCCAGCAGCCAGGATCGTGAATTTTACAATGAGCAGTTCTTC.

The chain is built from TRBV5-1 and TRBJ2-3, with 9 bases lining up with TRBD2. CDR3 length: 19 amino acids. V lost 0 bases and J lost 4; bases outside the gene matches: 15. Germline V gives CDR1 SGHRS, CDR2 YFSETQ. CDR3 in amino acids: CASSLGALVSGRWADTQYF. CDR3 DNA: TGCGCCAGCAGCTTGGGGGCCCTCGTCAGCGGGAGGTGGGCAGATACGCAGTATTTT. Full variable domain (remainder filled in from reference TRBV5-1 and TRBJ2-3): KAGVTQTPRYLIKTRGQQVTLSCSPISGHRSVSWYQQTPGQGLQFLFEYFSETQRNKGNFPGRFSGRQFSNSRSEMNVSTLELGDSALYLCASSLGALVSGRWADTQYFGPGTRLTVL.

This rearrangement joins TRBV5-4 to TRBJ2-5, with 7 bases lining up with TRBD1. CDR1 is SGHNT, CDR2 YYREEE, per germline (reference sequence). The CDR3 is made up of 14 amino acids. The J segment lost 4 bases and the V segment lost 2 bases, leaving 5 bases of the junction unmatched. CDR3 residues: CASSLKGGPETQYF. CDR3 DNA: TGTGCCAGCAGCTTAAAAGGGGGCCCAGAGACCCAGTACTTC.

In its sample, this clone was seen once. The chain uses TRBV27 and TRBJ2-7; 7 bases line up with TRBD2. The trim removed 3 bases at V and 2 bases at J, leaving 4 bases unmatched. CDR1 and CDR2 (germline): MNHEY, SMNVEV (reference sequence). The CDR3 is 14 amino acids. CDR3 amino acids: CASSLGEGAYEQYF. CDR3 coding DNA: TGTGCCAGCAGTTTGGGGGAGGGAGCCTACGAGCAGTACTTC.